These 10 T cell receptor beta chains share one sample of origin, sequenced in a study of blood T cell repertoires in COVID-19. Some clones are missing from TCRdb's copy, which holds only in-frame ones; the method was immunoSEQ multiplex PCR. Of about 200,000 clones in the sample, 70% to 90% are singletons; the top ten hold 6% to 7.5%. Sequences were obtained from PBMCs or T cells enriched from blood (not recorded which). The receptors derive from a woman aged 40 to 55 with acute COVID-19.

This clone was seen a few times. V and J are TRBV7-2 and TRBJ2-7; the match to TRBD2 covers 11 bases. The CDR3 loop spans 15 amino acids. Germline CDR1 and CDR2: SGHTA and FQGNSA. V was pared by 5 bases and J by 5 bases, with 8 bases of the junction left unmatched. The CDR3, as DNA: TGTGCCAGCAGCAGATGGACTAGCGGGTCCCACGAGCAGTACTTC. Amino acids: CASSRWTSGSHEQYF.

V usage is TRBV6-1 and J usage is TRBJ1-2; TRBD1 matches at 7 bases. Trimming took 3 bases from V and 7 from J; bases not matched to a gene: 5. The CDR3 is 13 amino acids. CDR1 is MNHNS and CDR2 is SASEGT in the germline V gene. CDR3 region: CASSDRGTFGYTF. CDR3 DNA sequence: TGTGCCAGCAGTGACAGGGGGACCTTTGGCTACACCTTC.

The chain has TRBV28 and TRBJ1-6; tentative D call: TRBD1 (6 bases). The germline V and J ends were trimmed by 6 bases and 0 bases, with 12 bases remaining between them. The CDR3 consists of 16 residues. Germline lookup yields CDR1 MDHEN and CDR2 SYDVKM. This chain's CDR3 is CASSPMDSSYNSPLHF. In DNA, the CDR3 is TGTGCCAGCAGCCCCATGGACAGCTCCTATAATTCACCCCTCCACTTT.

The J gene is TRBJ2-2, the V gene TRBV24-1, with a weak D call TRBD2 (5 bases). Germline assignment: CDR1 KGHDR and CDR2 SFDVKD. The CDR3 totals 12 residues. V lost 6 bases, J lost 7 bases, and 8 bases lay in between. CDR3 in amino acids: CATSRGHGELFF. Written as DNA, the CDR3 is TGTGCCACCAGTCGGGGTCACGGGGAGCTGTTTTTT.

The rearrangement links TRBV19 to TRBJ1-3; no firm D call. This CDR3 is 16 amino acids long. Trimming took off 3 bases at V and 1 base at J, with 13 bases between the two ends. The germline gives CDR1 LNHDA, CDR2 SQIVND (reference sequence). CDR3 loop: CASSIPLLSSGNTIYF. The CDR3 DNA sequence: TGTGCCAGTAGTATCCCTCTACTATCGTCTGGAAACACCATATATTTT.

The J gene is TRBJ1-4, the V gene TRBV9; 9 nucleotides align to TRBD1. Germline lookup yields CDR1 SGDLS and CDR2 YYNGEE. The CDR3 is made up of 14 amino acids. V shed 4 bases and J 5 bases; nucleotides not matched to a gene: 3. The CDR3 is CASSLGQGNEKLFF. In DNA form, the CDR3 reads TGTGCCAGCAGCCTCGGACAGGGGAATGAAAAACTGTTTTTT.

The V gene is TRBV7-2, the J gene TRBJ2-1, with D possibly TRBD2 on 7 matching bases. Germline V gene lookup returns CDR1 SGHTA and CDR2 FQGNSA. Trimming removed 0 bases at V and 6 bases at J, with 12 bases between. CDR3 length equals 15 residues. The CDR3 protein is CASSLAGGALNEQFF. The CDR3 DNA follows: TGTGCCAGCAGCTTAGCTGGGGGGGCCCTCAATGAGCAGTTCTTC.

The chain links TRBV7-2 to TRBJ1-2; 7 bases line up with TRBD1. Germline V gene sequence: CDR1 SGHTA, CDR2 FQGNSA. J gave up 4 bases and V 4 bases, and 9 bases lay outside the gene matches. The CDR3 has 15 residues. CDR3 sequence: CASSSKPRGVYGYTF. The CDR3 DNA follows: TGTGCCAGCAGCTCGAAGCCCAGGGGGGTCTATGGCTACACCTTC.

The rearrangement joins TRBV25-1 to TRBJ1-4, with 7 bases matching TRBD1. V lost 3 bases to trimming and J lost 8 bases; unmatched junction nucleotides: 6. The CDR3 spans 14 residues. Germline V lookup: CDR1 MGHDK, CDR2 SYGVNS. For the CDR3, the DNA is TGTGCCAGCAGTGACCCAGGGGGTGGAGAAAAACTGTTTTTT. Encoded protein: CASSDPGGGEKLFF.

The J gene is TRBJ1-2, the V gene TRBV9; D is undetermined. Trimming stripped 4 bases from V and 2 bases from J, with 21 bases between. The length of the CDR3 is 17 residues. Per the germline V gene, CDR1 is SGDLS and CDR2 is YYNGEE. CDR3 sequence (DNA): TGTGCCAGCAGCCCCCAAGGACTCTCCCCGGAGAACTATGGCTACACCTTC. Its protein product is CASSPQGLSPENYGYTF.